This TCR beta chain came from a study of blood T cells in healthy people across ages. General study results and limits: With age, beta diversity per million T cells declined roughly linearly, significantly by 40. Researchers judged that diversity estimates from one million T cells fell short of true values. It was not possible, with unsorted PBMCs, to conclusively compare naive and antigen-experienced cells.

Every participating donor contributed 9.5 to 10 milliliters of peripheral blood through a draw. This CDR3 is 15 amino acids long. The germline V and J ends were trimmed by 10 bases and 0 bases, with 16 bases remaining between them. Looked up from germline, CDR1 is SNHLY and CDR2 is FYNNEI. It was with a sample-barcoded 5' primer and a J-beta primer mix that a second PCR of roughly 7 to 11 cycles was run. TCRdb re-called the 5' RACE reads with MiXCR, one entry per CDR3 protein. The data hold some 1.4 million distinct CDR3 sequences, with 40% to 50% observed a single time. Note on this clonotype: The antigen is undetermined.

The sequence was collected from a woman between 18 and 29 years old in good health. The sample consisted of blood. The chain joins TRBV2 to TRBJ2-4, with TRBD1 as a possible D gene (5 bases). The CDR3 region is CATQQGSIAKNIQYF. CDR3 nucleotides: TGTGCCACCCAGCAGGGATCCATAGCCAAAAACATTCAGTACTTC.